This TCR beta chain was identified in a study of patients and donors after allogeneic stem cell transplantation. V lost 5 bases and J lost 1, with 14 bases in between. Germline CDR1 reads SGHTA; CDR2 reads FQGNSA. The CDR3 covers 15 residues. One entry per CDR3 protein, called by TCRdb with MiXCR from the RT-PCR reads. The sample comprises about 110,000 distinct CDR3 sequences, approximately 35% of which are singletons, and around 25% rests with the top ten. The source material was blood, either unsorted or a sorted T cell fraction (not recorded which). The genes are TRBV7-2 and TRBJ1-1; D might be TRBD1 (6 bases). The receptor was isolated from a human donor who was either an allogeneic HSCT recipient or a stem cell or donor lymphocyte infusion donor (not recorded which). It is not recorded whose cells these are; they may come from a transplant donor. The CDR3 protein is CASSATGFPNTEAFF. Written as DNA, the CDR3 is TGTGCCAGCAGCGCGACAGGATTCCCGAACACTGAAGCTTTCTTT.